The clone carrying this T cell receptor (beta chain) was seen once. What it binds is not known. Sequencing was performed with immunoSEQ multiplex PCR; in TCRdb, only in-frame clones are kept and a portion is missing. Of some 100,000 clones in the sample, over 65% were seen once. Mismatch repair deficiency was confirmed in all patients, by PCR or immunohistochemistry. A few pembrolizumab responders had their TCRs sequenced. These data are taken from a study of PD-1 blockade in mismatch repair-deficient tumors. Study-level background: All were previously treated, progressing patients with about 11 mismatch repair-deficient cancer types.

Points from the study as a whole: Rapid post-treatment expansion, then contraction, generally preceding radiologic response, marked tumor-resident clones.

Germline V gene sequence: CDR1 SGHRS, CDR2 YFSETQ. The length of the CDR3 is 14 residues. This sequence was found in an adult with mismatch repair-deficient cancer. Material: peripheral blood, obtained 30 to 36 weeks after starting pembrolizumab. V gene TRBV5-1 combines with J gene TRBJ2-5; TRBD1 agrees at 8 bases. The DNA end is a closer match to TRBJ2-7, so the J assignment may be wrong. As DNA, the CDR3 is TGCGCCAGCAGCATAACTGACAGGGGTTACGAGCAGTACTTC. Translation gives CASSITDRGYEQYF.